This T cell receptor beta chain was recorded in a study of blood T cell repertoires in COVID-19. Whole-study context: The United States, Italy and Spain provided the acute and convalescent COVID-19 samples. From T cells, B-cell-depleted T cells, or PBMCs came the material, which was cDNA or gDNA.

Trimming removed 7 bases from V and 0 bases from J; junction bases left unmatched: 5. The V gene's germline CDR1 is SQVTM and CDR2 ANQGSEA. This CDR3 is 13 amino acids long. In the source study's methods: Amplification from reference gene primers served as the basis for estimated nucleated cell counts. The assay was immunoSEQ multiplex PCR, and TCRdb's table has in-frame clones only and misses some. That table supplies the V and J calls and clone size; D and trimming were determined from the DNA. This sample has a few hundred thousand clones, with about 82% found just once. This TCR was sampled from a man aged 50 or older with active or convalescent COVID-19. Source material: peripheral blood. V is TRBV29-1 and J is TRBJ2-7, with TRBD2 matching over 8 bases. CDR3 sequence: CSALTSASYEQYF. The CDR3 DNA reads TGCAGCGCTTTGACTAGCGCCTCCTACGAGCAGTACTTC.